The clone carrying this T cell receptor (beta chain) came up a few times. Antigen: not known. One entry per CDR3 protein, called by TCRdb with MiXCR from the RACE reads. The sample consists of about 190,000 distinct CDR3 sequences, around 25% of them appearing once. Stated time point: patch test 3, about 24 weeks after DPC sensitization. Treatment noted: therapeutic diphenylcyclopropenone sensitization with weekly scalp DPC. Those who donated were patients with alopecia, 18 to 70 years of age, and suitable for DPC. The data derive from a study of human T cells and chemical hapten exposure. Study-level background: 2% DPC was applied to around 2 cm by around 2 cm of upper inner arm skin for sensitization. Overall study results and limits: TCRs above 1 in 1000 frequency stayed constant with DPC sensitization. In comparison with controls, expanded TCRs gave rise to a significantly larger number of large CDR3 similarity clusters.

V shed 5 bases, J shed 6 bases, and the junction held 7 bases outside the gene matches. From germline, CDR1 is SGHTA and CDR2 FQGNSA. This CDR3 region has 16 residues. The sequencing here drew on whole blood, taken in connection with sensitization to the hapten diphenylcyclopropenone (DPC). The source is a woman aged 35 to 49 with alopecia areata. Some clones in this sample may be carry-over from other donors' samples. The V and J genes are TRBV7-2 and TRBJ2-3, with 14 bases fitting TRBD2. The CDR3 bases are TGTGCCAGCAGCAAAGGACTAGCGGGAGGTACCGATACGCAGTATTTT. Protein product: CASSKGLAGGTDTQYF.